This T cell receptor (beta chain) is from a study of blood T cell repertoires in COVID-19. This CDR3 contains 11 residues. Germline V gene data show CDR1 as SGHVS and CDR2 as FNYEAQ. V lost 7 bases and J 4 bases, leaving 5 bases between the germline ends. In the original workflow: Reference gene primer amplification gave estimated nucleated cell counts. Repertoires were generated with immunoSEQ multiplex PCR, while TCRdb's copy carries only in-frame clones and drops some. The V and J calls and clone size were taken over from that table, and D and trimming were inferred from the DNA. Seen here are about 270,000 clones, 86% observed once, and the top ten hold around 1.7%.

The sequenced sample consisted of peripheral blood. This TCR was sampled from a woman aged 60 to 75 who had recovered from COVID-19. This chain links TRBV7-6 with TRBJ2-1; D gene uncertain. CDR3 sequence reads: CASNNYNEQFF. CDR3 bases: TGTGCCAGCAACAATTACAATGAGCAGTTCTTC.